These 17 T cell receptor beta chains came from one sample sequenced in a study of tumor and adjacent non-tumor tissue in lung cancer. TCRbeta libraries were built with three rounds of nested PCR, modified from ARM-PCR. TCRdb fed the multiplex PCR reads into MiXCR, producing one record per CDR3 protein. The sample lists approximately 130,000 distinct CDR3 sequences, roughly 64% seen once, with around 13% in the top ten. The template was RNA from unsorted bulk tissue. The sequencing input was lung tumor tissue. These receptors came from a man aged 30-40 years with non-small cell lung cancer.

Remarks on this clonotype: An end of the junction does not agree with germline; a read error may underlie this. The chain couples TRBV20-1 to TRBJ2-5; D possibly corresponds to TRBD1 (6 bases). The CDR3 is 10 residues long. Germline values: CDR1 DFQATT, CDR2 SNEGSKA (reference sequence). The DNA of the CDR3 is TGCAGTACTAGACAGGAGACCCAATACTTC. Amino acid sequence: CSTRQETQYF.

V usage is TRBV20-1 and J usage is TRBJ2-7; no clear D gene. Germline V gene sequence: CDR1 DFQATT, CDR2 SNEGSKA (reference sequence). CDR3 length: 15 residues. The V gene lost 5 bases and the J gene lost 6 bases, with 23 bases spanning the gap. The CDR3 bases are TGCAGTGCTTCCGCACCGAGAGGCAGCACTTGCGAGCAGTACTTC. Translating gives CSASAPRGSTCEQYF.

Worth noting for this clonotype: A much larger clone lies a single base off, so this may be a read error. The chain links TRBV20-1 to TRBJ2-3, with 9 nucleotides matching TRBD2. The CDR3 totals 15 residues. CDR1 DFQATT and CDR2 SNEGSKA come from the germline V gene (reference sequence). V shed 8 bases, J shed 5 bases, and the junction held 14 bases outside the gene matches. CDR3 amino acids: CSTPQVAGDRDTQYF. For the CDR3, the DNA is TGCAGTACTCCCCAGGTAGCGGGAGATAGAGATACGCAGTATTTT.

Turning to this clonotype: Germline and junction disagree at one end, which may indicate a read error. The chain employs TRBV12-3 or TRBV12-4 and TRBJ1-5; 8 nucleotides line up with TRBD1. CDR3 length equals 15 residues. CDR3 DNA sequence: TGTGTCAGCAGCAAGGGACAGGTTAGCAATCAGCCCCAGCATTTT. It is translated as CVSSKGQVSNQPQHF.

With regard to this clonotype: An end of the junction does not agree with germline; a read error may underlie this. The DNA for the CDR3 is TGCGCCAGTAGCCAAGATCTGGGCTCTAATCAGCCCCGGCATTTT. Translating it yields CASSQDLGSNQPRHF. This chain links TRBV4-1 with TRBJ1-5; D call uncertain. Germline V gives CDR1 MGHRA, CDR2 YSYEKL. This CDR3 is 15 amino acids long.

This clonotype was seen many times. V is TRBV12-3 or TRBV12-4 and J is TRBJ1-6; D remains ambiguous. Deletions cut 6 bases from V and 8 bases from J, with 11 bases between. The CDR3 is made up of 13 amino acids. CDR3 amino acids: CASSRTGDSPLHF. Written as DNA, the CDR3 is TGTGCCAGCAGCCGGACGGGAGATTCACCCCTCCACTTT.

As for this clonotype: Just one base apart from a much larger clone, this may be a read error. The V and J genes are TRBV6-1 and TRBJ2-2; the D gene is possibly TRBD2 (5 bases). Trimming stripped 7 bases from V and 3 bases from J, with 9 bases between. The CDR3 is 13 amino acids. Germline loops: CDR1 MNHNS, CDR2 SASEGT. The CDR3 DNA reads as TGTGCCAGCAAGGTGGGAGACACCGGGGAGCTGTTTTTT. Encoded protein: CASKVGDTGELFF.

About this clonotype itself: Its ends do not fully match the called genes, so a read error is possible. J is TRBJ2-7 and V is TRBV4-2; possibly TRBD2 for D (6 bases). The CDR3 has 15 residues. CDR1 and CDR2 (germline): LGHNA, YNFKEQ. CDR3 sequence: CASSPAPGSDYVQYF. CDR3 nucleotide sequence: TGTGCCAGCAGCCCCGCCCCGGGGTCGGACTACGTGCAGTACTTC.

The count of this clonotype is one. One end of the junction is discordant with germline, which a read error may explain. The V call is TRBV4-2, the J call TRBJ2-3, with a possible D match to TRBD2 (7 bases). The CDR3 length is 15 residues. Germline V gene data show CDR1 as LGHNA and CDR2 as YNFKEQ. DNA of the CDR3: TGTGCCAACAGCCCCGCGGGCGGGGGCGCAGATACGCAGTATTTT. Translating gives CANSPAGGGADTQYF.

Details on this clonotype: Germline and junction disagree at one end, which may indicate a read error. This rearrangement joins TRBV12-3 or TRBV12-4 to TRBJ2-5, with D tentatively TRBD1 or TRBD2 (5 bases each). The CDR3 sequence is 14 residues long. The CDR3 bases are TGTACCAGCAGACTGGGACGGATCCAAGAGACCCAGTACTTC. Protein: CTSRLGRIQETQYF.

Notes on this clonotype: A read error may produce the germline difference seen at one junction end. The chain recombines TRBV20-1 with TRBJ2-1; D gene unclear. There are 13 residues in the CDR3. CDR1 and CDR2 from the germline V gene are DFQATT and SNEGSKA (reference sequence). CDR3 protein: CSARQPSYYEQFF. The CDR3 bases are TGCAGTGCGCGCCAACCGTCCTACTATGAGCAGTTCTTC.

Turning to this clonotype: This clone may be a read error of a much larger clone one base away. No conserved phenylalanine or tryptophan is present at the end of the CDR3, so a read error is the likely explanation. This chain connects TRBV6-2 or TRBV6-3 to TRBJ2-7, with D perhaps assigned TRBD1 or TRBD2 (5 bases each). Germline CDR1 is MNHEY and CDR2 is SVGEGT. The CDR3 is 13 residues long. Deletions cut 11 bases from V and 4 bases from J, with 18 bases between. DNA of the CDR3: TGTGCCGTCAAGGGGCCAGGGAGTTACGAGCAGTACTAC. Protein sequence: CAVKGPGSYEQYY.

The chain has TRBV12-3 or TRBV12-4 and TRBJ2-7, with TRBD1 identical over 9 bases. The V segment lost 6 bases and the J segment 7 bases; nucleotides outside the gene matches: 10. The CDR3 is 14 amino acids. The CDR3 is CASSLDRGYQEQYF. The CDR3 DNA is TGTGCCAGCAGCCTAGACAGGGGGTATCAAGAGCAGTACTTC.

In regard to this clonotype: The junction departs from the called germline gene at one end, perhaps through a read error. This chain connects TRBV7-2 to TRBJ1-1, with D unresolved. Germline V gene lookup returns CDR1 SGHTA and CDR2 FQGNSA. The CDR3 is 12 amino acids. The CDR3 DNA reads TGTGCCAGCAGCCGGATGAACATTGAAGCTTTCTTT. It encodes CASSRMNIEAFF.

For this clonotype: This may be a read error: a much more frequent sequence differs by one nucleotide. CDR3 sequence reads: CSAKIDPWGAFF. The CDR3 DNA reads as TGCAGTGCTAAGATAGACCCGTGGGGAGCTTTCTTT. This chain links TRBV20-1 with TRBJ1-1; no firm D call. The CDR3 loop spans 12 amino acids. Looked up from germline, CDR1 is DFQATT and CDR2 is SNEGSKA (reference sequence). Trimming removed 4 bases from V and 10 bases from J, with 16 bases in between.

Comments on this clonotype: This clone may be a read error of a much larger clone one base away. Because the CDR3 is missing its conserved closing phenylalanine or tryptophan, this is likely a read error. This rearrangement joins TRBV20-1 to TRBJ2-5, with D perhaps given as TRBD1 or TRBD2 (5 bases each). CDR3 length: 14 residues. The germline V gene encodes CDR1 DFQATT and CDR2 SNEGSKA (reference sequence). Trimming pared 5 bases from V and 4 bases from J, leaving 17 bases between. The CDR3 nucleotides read TGCAGTGCTGGGACCGAGGCCAGTCTAGAGACCCAGTACCTC. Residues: CSAGTEASLETQYL.

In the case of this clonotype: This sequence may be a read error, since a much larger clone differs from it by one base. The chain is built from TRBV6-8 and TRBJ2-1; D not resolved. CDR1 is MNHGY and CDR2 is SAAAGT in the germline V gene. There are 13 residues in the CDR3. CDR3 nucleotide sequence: TGTGCCAGCACCCCGGGCCTGGAGAATGAGCACTTCTTC. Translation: CASTPGLENEHFF.